This paragraph covers one TCR beta chain sequence. Its specific antigen is unknown. Per-base qualities were not stored, and no clone one base away is much larger. CDR1 is given as SGHDN and CDR2 as FVKESK, both from the germline V gene. CDR3 length: 14 amino acids, cysteine to phenylalanine. Only the CDR3 DNA is retained, 42 bases long and in frame from the first base. V drops 4 bases and J drops 5 bases, leaving 14 bases in between. The data stem from a study of cytomegalovirus exposure and HLA in healthy donors (dated by TCRdb to about 2017). About the investigation overall: In an earlier analysis of under 600 of the donors, around 290 Gb of sequence data and 95 million to 130 million unique TCR beta sequences from some 170 million T cells were reported. The genetic ancestry cluster associated with self-reported Caucasian donors included approximately 85% of the approximately 430 genotyped donors. Both class I and class II loci were covered by HLA typing, at four-digit resolution. Typing coverage differed by locus: A, B, C, DRB1 and DQB1 were typed in roughly 620-640 donors, DQA1 in about 510, DPA1 in approximately 610, and DPB1 in approximately 450. To predict cytomegalovirus infection status, the study combined high-throughput TCR immunosequencing, statistical association of individual TCRs with disease status, and machine learning. A later analysis re-analyzed previously published TCR beta repertoires from about 600 donors and added high-resolution HLA genotyping to study TCR occurrence patterns. In the later analysis, no new phenotypic data were used to find candidate immune exposures; instead, reliance was placed on TCR beta sequences and their occurrence across donors. Every discovery cohort repertoire had been produced on one sequencing platform. The study was designed to test whether signatures of past pathogen exposure could be identified by cataloging public T cell receptors. Using immunosequencing, the study profiled T cell repertoires from 500 to 800 subjects and related those repertoires to cytomegalovirus serostatus. Across 300 to 500 genotyped donors of the cohort, an average of approximately 240,000 unique TCR beta nucleotide sequences per donor were sequenced, and roughly a sixth of those sequences were non-productive. In addition to the first cohort of approximately 650 subjects, a separate validation cohort of under 150 different subjects was used. Donor age, sex, ethnicity and CMV serostatus were compiled together with the repertoire data. An earlier analysis of several hundred of the donors applied high-throughput TCR beta sequencing to assess whether each TCR beta V gene segment acted as functional or pseudogenic. An early release covering 500 to 750 HLA-typed donors comprised approximately 300 gigabases of sequencing data and 85 million to 100 million unique TCR sequences. About five DR-DQ haplotypes were treated as single units for association and clustering because of strong linkage in the cohort. Genome-wide SNP genotypes for about 55% of the roughly 670 donors were used in a later genetic analysis, which treated that subset as a discovery cohort.

Broader findings and caveats from the paper: In a later analysis, several top co-occurrence clusters were reported to appear linked to parvovirus B19, influenza, CMV and Epstein-Barr virus. In a later analysis, 16,951 TCR beta sequences were associated with specific HLA alleles at a false discovery rate of 0.05. Compared with equally common non-associated chains, HLA-associated TCR beta chains in a later analysis were more clonally expanded and had lower generation probabilities. The only immune exposure information available for the cohort was CMV serostatus. Sequencing depth was assumed to be roughly uniform across donors in the presence/absence analyses, though that assumption may not hold. Some IMGT-functional V segments, including TRBV6-2 and TRBV6-3, could not be distinguished by the 87-base-pair reads and were therefore excluded. Correlated functional status among segregating V segments might reflect linkage disequilibrium, but an unknown experimental factor could not be ruled out. A later genetic analysis reported fewer N-insertions in productive TCRs among donors in an Asian-associated ancestry cluster than the roughly 650-donor mean. In vitro tests confirmed that a few of the cytomegalovirus-associated TCR beta chains recognize cytomegalovirus antigens. In a later analysis, the rate of TCR association differed among HLA loci, with DRB1 alleles having the most associated TCRs and HLA-C alleles having the fewest. Across donors, most TCR sequences were observed very rarely, whereas some public TCRs were present in many individuals. A further reported finding was that TCR beta sequences accurately predicted the HLA-A and HLA-B alleles for most subjects in the first cohort. In a later analysis, most CMV-associated TCR beta chains were found to appear HLA-restricted, with HLA associations seemingly driven largely by CMV exposure. Cytomegalovirus status was reported to be diagnosed by the classifier with high specificity and sensitivity in both the original and validation cohorts. Strong co-occurrence of HLA alleles, especially DR and DQ, made assigning TCR associations to individual alleles difficult. The cohort was sequenced for TCR beta chains only, and without alpha or paired-chain data the features that could be detected were limited. Because counts were too low, roughly 16 rarely observed V segments, including chromosome 9 orphons, were left out of the earlier analysis of 500 to 650 of the donors. A cluster of highly shared sequence variants was judged likely to be a technical artifact of the sequencing pipeline. Because HLA typing was unavailable for some donors at each locus, only the typed subset was used in association tests. It was suggested by the authors that the approach could potentially be generalized to other disease states and immunological phenotypes. A later genetic analysis associated a missense DCLRE1C variant with V-gene and J-gene trimming of TCR beta chains, and an independent cohort replicated the association. A total of 150 or so TCR beta chains were listed by the study as associated with cytomegalovirus. Broadly in line with IMGT annotations, most TCR beta V segments showed up in productive rearrangements about 87% or about 30% of the time in an earlier analysis of 587 of the donors.

The method was the immunoSEQ multiplex PCR assay. For the multiplex PCR, a mixture combining 60 forward primers for TCR Vbeta segments and 13 reverse primers for TCR Jbeta segments was used. The CDR3 region of rearranged TCR beta genes was amplified from genomic DNA with a multiplex PCR assay. Amplified TCR beta libraries were sequenced as 87-base-pair reads on the Illumina HiSeq System. Under the source paper's analysis protocol: A later analysis tallied 75 million to 95 million unique TCR beta chains across the 610 or so repertoires, and approximately 11 million of those chains were shared by two or more donors. Raw reads were error-corrected and collapsed into unique sequences with a nearest-neighbor algorithm that merged closely related sequences to remove PCR and sequencing errors. To assign V, D and J gene segments, CDR3 sequences were aligned to IMGT reference sequences. Each retained sequence needed at least a six-nucleotide match to both a V gene segment and a J gene segment. Rearrangements were classified as productive when the CDR3 lacked stop codons and remained in frame with V and J, and all other rearrangements were classified as non-productive. CDR3 was defined according to IMGT convention as the region running from the second conserved V-encoded cysteine to the conserved J-encoded phenylalanine. The earlier analysis of 587 of the donors excluded sequences that lacked an unambiguous match to a single V gene segment. In an earlier analysis of approximately 560 of the donors, a V segment was called functional when productive rearrangements were above 56.7%, and segregating when the standard deviation between donors exceeded 5%. A statistical classification framework was built to diagnose cytomegalovirus status from the catalog of TCR beta chain sequences. A later analysis assigned V and J genes by comparing TCR nucleotide sequences with IMGT/GENE-DB human TR gene sequences. In a later analysis, CDR3 sequences and most-parsimonious VDJ recombination scenarios were assigned using the TCRdist pipeline. In a later analysis, each TCR beta chain was defined by its CDR3 amino acid sequence together with its V-gene family, and reads without a unique V-gene family were excluded. As a way to deal with suspected cross-contamination and a sequencing artifact, a later analysis dropped roughly 620 nucleotide sequences that were highly shared and had low generation probability. In a later analysis, a clonal expansion index was calculated for each public chain from normalized within-repertoire ranks of inferred template counts. Generation probabilities in a later analysis came from a VDJ recombination model fitted to out-of-frame rearrangements, and those results were checked against IGoR. A later analysis scored TCR-TCR, TCR-HLA and TCR-CMV co-occurrence with hypergeometric tests, applying a repertoire-size bias correction to TCR pairs. In a later analysis, false discovery rates were estimated by permuting HLA or CMV assignments 20 times. In a later analysis, co-occurring TCRs were grouped with DBSCAN, and TCRdist sequence similarity was added when clustering was performed within HLA-allele-positive subsets. Repertoires with fewer than 30,000 or more than 120,000 public chains, plus five repertoires with anomalous nucleotide sharing, were excluded from co-occurrence clustering. TCRdb carries this immuneACCESS record with in-frame sequences only. Its versions omit some clonotypes, under half of them owing to an unresolved V gene in the studies checked, with the rest unexplained. Clone size and the V and J calls come from that table; the DNA yielded D and trimming. A total of approximately 170,000 clones appear in this sample, over 80% of them only once. The ten largest make up 1.2% of the sample.

The cohort consisted of some 730 healthy bone marrow donors. Cohort members were all nominally healthy when sampled, although unrecorded immune exposures were likely present. The donor tested CMV seronegative, placing the donor among the 352 seronegative members of the cohort. A peripheral blood sample was collected from each donor, and TCR beta sequencing was performed on peripheral blood mononuclear cells. The Qiagen DNeasy Blood Extraction Kit was used to extract genomic DNA from the blood cell samples. The sample consisted of PBMCs. The clonotype comes from a boy aged 2 to 9 in good health and CMV-seronegative. Here the chain combines TRBV14 and TRBJ1-1; the D gene lacks a confident call. Read as DNA, the sequence is TGTGCCAGCAGCCCGACCTGGGCCTTTACTGAAGCTTTCTTT. Its amino acids are CASSPTWAFTEAFF.